A single sample gave rise to the 14 T cell receptor beta chains below, sequenced in a study of cytomegalovirus exposure and HLA in healthy donors (dated by TCRdb to 2017 to 2019). The library was obtained by the immunoSEQ multiplex PCR assay. A mixture of 60 forward primers for TCR Vbeta segments and 13 reverse primers for TCR Jbeta segments was used in the multiplex PCR. TCRdb holds this immuneACCESS table with in-frame rearrangements only. Some clones are missing; in checked studies, unresolved V genes explain under half, and the rest has no known cause. This sample's clone table shows 200,000 to 250,000 clones. The ten biggest clones cover roughly 0.98% of the sample. Material for sequencing was PBMCs. These receptors originate from a woman between 25 and 40 years old in good health and CMV-seropositive.

In regard to this clone: This sample also contains other DNA sequences that code for the same CDR3. The chain uses TRBV10-3 and TRBJ1-2; 8 positions match TRBD1. Germline V gives CDR1 ENHRY, CDR2 SYGVKD. There are 14 residues in the CDR3. With 0 bases clipped from V and 6 bases from J, the junction kept 3 bases outside the gene matches. The DNA for the CDR3 is TGTGCCATCAGTGAGTCGGCAGGGGGCGATGGCTACACCTTC. This encodes CAISESAGGDGYTF.

The chain carries TRBV4-2 and TRBJ2-7; perhaps TRBD2 as D (5 bases). The CDR3 contains 15 residues. In germline, CDR1 is LGHNA, CDR2 YNFKEQ. The ends were cut back, 0 bases at V and 1 base at J, with 10 bases in the middle. CDR3 bases: TGTGCCAGCAGCCAAGATTTCACTAGATCCTACGAGCAGTACTTC. Its protein is CASSQDFTRSYEQYF.

In the case of this clone: Different DNA sequences within this sample yield the same CDR3. The chain couples TRBV2 to TRBJ2-7; maybe TRBD2 (6 bases). Germline V gene sequence: CDR1 SNHLY, CDR2 FYNNEI. The length of the CDR3 is 15 residues. Trimming took off 0 bases at V and 7 bases at J, with 16 bases between the two ends. The CDR3 DNA is TGTGCCAGCAGTGAAGCCCGGAGGGGCCTGAGAGAGCAGTACTTC. Translating it yields CASSEARRGLREQYF.

The chain is built from TRBV11-2 and TRBJ2-1; TRBD1 aligns across 7 bases. CDR3 length: 15 residues. V lost 5 bases and J lost 2; bases outside the gene matches: 6. Germline V gene data show CDR1 as SGHAT and CDR2 as FQNNGV. CDR3 region: CASSKTTGTYNEQFF. In nucleotides, the CDR3 is TGTGCCAGCAGCAAAACGACAGGGACCTACAATGAGCAGTTCTTC.

V and J are TRBV29-1 and TRBJ1-3; maybe TRBD1 (5 bases). CDR3 length: 14 amino acids. Between the trimmed V and J ends, which lost 4 bases and 0 bases, there was a span of 10 bases. Per the germline V gene, CDR1 is SQVTM and CDR2 is ANQGSEA. The CDR3 nucleotides read TGCAGCGTTGCTCGGGGGATCTCTGGAAACACCATATATTTT. Translation: CSVARGISGNTIYF. Using reference TRBV29-1 and TRBJ1-3 for the parts outside the CDR3, the full variable domain is SAVISQKPSRDICQRGTSLTIQCQVDSQVTMMFWYRQQPGQSLTLIATANQGSEATYESGFVIDKFPISRPNLTFSTLTVSNMSPEDSSIYLCSVARGISGNTIYFGEGSWLTVV.

This sequence joins TRBV5-6 and TRBJ2-5, with 9 bases that match TRBD2. The end of the DNA fits TRBJ2-7 better, so the J call may be wrong. This CDR3 is built from 16 residues. Germline values: CDR1 SGHDT, CDR2 YYEEEE. The CDR3 loop reads CASSLAGTSTSSEQYF. CDR3 in DNA: TGTGCCAGCAGCTTGGCCGGGACTAGCACTTCTTCCGAGCAGTACTTC.

The rearrangement joins TRBV5-6 to TRBJ2-7, with a possible D match to TRBD1 (6 bases). CDR1 is SGHDT and CDR2 is YYEEEE in the germline V gene. The ends were cut back, 0 bases at V and 3 bases at J, with 10 bases in the middle. The CDR3 covers 14 residues. The chain's CDR3 is CASSLVAQGYEQYF. Here the CDR3 DNA reads TGTGCCAGCAGCTTGGTTGCACAGGGCTACGAGCAGTACTTC.

The V call is TRBV15, the J call TRBJ2-1, with 9 nucleotides matching TRBD2. With 1 base clipped from V and 5 bases from J, the junction kept 3 bases outside the gene matches. Germline V gene sequence: CDR1 LNHNV, CDR2 YYDKDF (reference sequence). The CDR3 loop spans 15 amino acids. CDR3 amino acids: CATSRARLADNEQFF. The CDR3 bases are TGTGCCACCAGCAGAGCCCGACTAGCGGACAATGAGCAGTTCTTC.

The rearrangement joins TRBV11-2 to TRBJ2-7; D perhaps matches TRBD1 (6 bases). Trimming took 4 bases from V and 2 from J, leaving 6 bases between them. The CDR3 sequence is 12 residues long. Looked up from germline, CDR1 is SGHAT and CDR2 is FQNNGV. The CDR3 region has the DNA TGTGCCAGCAGCTGGACAGCCTACGAGCAGTACTTC. This sequence encodes CASSWTAYEQYF. Full variable domain (outside the CDR3, taken from reference TRBV11-2 and TRBJ2-7): EAGVAQSPRYKIIEKRQSVAFWCNPISGHATLYWYQQILGQGPKLLIQFQNNGVVDDSQLPKDRFSAERLKGVDSTLKIQPAKLEDSAVYLCASSWTAYEQYFGPGTRLTVT.

The chain is built from TRBV6-5 and TRBJ1-4; 7 positions match TRBD1. There are 15 residues in the CDR3. Per the germline V gene, CDR1 is MNHEY and CDR2 is SVGAGI. Unmatched junction bases numbered 10, after V lost 6 bases and J lost 6 bases. The CDR3 coding sequence is TGTGCCAGCAGGCCCTGGACAGGAGGGGATGAAAAACTGTTTTTT. This encodes CASRPWTGGDEKLFF.

The V call is TRBV2, the J call TRBJ1-2; D unclear. CDR3 length equals 14 residues. Per the germline V gene, CDR1 is SNHLY and CDR2 is FYNNEI. Trimming took off 4 bases at V and 0 bases at J, with 9 bases between the two ends. CDR3 region: CASSGSAANYGYTF. Written as DNA, the CDR3 is TGTGCCAGCAGTGGGAGTGCGGCTAACTATGGCTACACCTTC.

The CDR3 bases are TGTGCCAGCAGTGAATCAGGCTACAATGAGCAGTTCTTC. Amino acid sequence: CASSESGYNEQFF. V and J are TRBV2 and TRBJ2-1; D gene ambiguous. Looked up from germline, CDR1 is SNHLY and CDR2 is FYNNEI. The CDR3 has 13 amino acids. Trimming took 2 bases from V and 3 from J, leaving 5 bases between them.

The chain recombines TRBV27 with TRBJ2-7, with TRBD1 matching over 10 bases. V trimming: 6 bases; J trimming: 1 base; junction bases outside the gene matches: 6. The CDR3 has 15 residues. CDR1 is MNHEY and CDR2 is SMNVEV in the germline V gene (reference sequence). CDR3: CASSRGTGASYEQYF. In nucleotides, the CDR3 is TGTGCCAGCAGCCGAGGGACAGGGGCTTCCTACGAGCAGTACTTC.

CDR3 nucleotides: TGTGCCAGTAGTATAGGGGCAGCACAAGAGACCCAGTACTTC. Translated, it gives CASSIGAAQETQYF. This rearrangement joins TRBV19 to TRBJ2-5, with D unclear. CDR3 length: 14 residues. V was pared by 1 base and J by 2 bases, with 8 bases between. In germline, CDR1 is LNHDA, CDR2 SQIVND (reference sequence).